The 18 T cell receptor beta chains below come from one sample, sequenced in a study of shared clonotypes between healthy human individuals. Generated by immunoSEQ multiplex PCR, the TCRdb table keeps only in-frame clones and is missing some. The data show about 980,000 clones, with over 75% seen just once and approximately 1.5% held by the top ten. The sample taken for sequencing was memory CD4+ T cells sorted from blood. Subset defined: CD45RA-negative fraction. The receptors were sampled from a man in his late teens or twenties in good health.

V gene TRBV5-4 combines with J gene TRBJ1-6; tentative D call: TRBD1 (5 bases). The germline V and J ends were trimmed by 0 bases and 14 bases, with 15 bases remaining between them. The CDR3 has 14 residues. Germline assignment: CDR1 SGHNT and CDR2 YYREEE (reference sequence). The CDR3, as DNA: TGTGCCAGCAGCTTGGAAACAGGCCGACACTCCCTCCACTTT. Its translation: CASSLETGRHSLHF.

This rearrangement joins TRBV2 to TRBJ1-1, with D perhaps matching TRBD1 (5 bases). Deletions cut 2 bases from V and 5 bases from J, with 15 bases between. Germline values: CDR1 SNHLY, CDR2 FYNNEI. This CDR3 is built from 15 residues. CDR3 nucleotides: TGTGCCAGCAGTGAAAGGCCAGGCAGGGTTACTGAAGCTTTCTTT. The encoded protein is CASSERPGRVTEAFF.

The chain has TRBV6-5 and TRBJ1-1; no reliable D call. The CDR3 has 14 amino acids. Germline V CDR1 and CDR2: MNHEY, SVGAGI. The V end lost 0 bases, the J end lost 10 bases, and 15 bases lay between the germline ends. The CDR3, as DNA: TGTGCCAGCAGTTACTCCCCTTCGGAGGTCGGAGCTTTCTTT. This gives the protein CASSYSPSEVGAFF.

The V gene is TRBV2, the J gene TRBJ1-1; D may be TRBD1 (5 bases). Deletions cut 7 bases from V and 5 bases from J, with 11 bases between. From germline, CDR1 is SNHLY and CDR2 FYNNEI. The CDR3 is made up of 12 amino acids. The CDR3 nucleotides read TGTGCCAGCACGCAGGGTGGTACTGAAGCTTTCTTT. It specifies CASTQGGTEAFF.

This clone was detected only once. The same CDR3 can be traced to other DNA sequences in this sample. The chain carries TRBV30 and TRBJ2-5, with D possibly being TRBD2 (6 bases). The CDR3 spans 13 residues. The V end lost 0 bases, the J end lost 5 bases, and 10 bases lay between the germline ends. The germline V gene encodes CDR1 GTSNPN and CDR2 SVGIG (reference sequence). CDR3: CAWSVGGVETQYF. The CDR3 DNA sequence: TGTGCCTGGAGTGTAGGAGGGGTTGAGACCCAGTACTTC.

J is TRBJ1-5 and V is TRBV19, with a weak D call TRBD1 (6 bases). The V gene lost 4 bases and the J gene lost 4 bases, with 8 bases spanning the gap. The germline CDR1 and CDR2 sequences are LNHDA and SQIVND (reference sequence). The CDR3 loop spans 13 amino acids. The CDR3 reads CASSNQGNQPQHF. The CDR3, as DNA: TGTGCCAGTAGTAACCAGGGGAATCAGCCCCAGCATTTT.

The CDR3 is CASSERPPGMNSPLHF. Written as DNA, the CDR3 is TGTGCCAGCAGTGAAAGGCCTCCAGGGATGAATTCACCCCTCCACTTT. The chain recombines TRBV2 with TRBJ1-6; the D gene is possibly TRBD1 (5 bases). Germline V gives CDR1 SNHLY, CDR2 FYNNEI. V gave up 2 bases and J gave up 7 bases, with 15 bases separating them. The CDR3 covers 16 residues.

A few counts support this clone. The rearrangement uses TRBV5-1 and TRBJ2-2; possible D gene TRBD1, 6 bases. Germline V gene data show CDR1 as SGHRS and CDR2 as YFSETQ. Trimming left V 4 bases short and J 0 bases short, with 16 bases between. This CDR3 spans 17 amino acids. DNA of the CDR3: TGCGCCAGCAGCAGGTCCGGGACAACCACGAACACCGGGGAGCTGTTTTTT. This gives the protein CASSRSGTTTNTGELFF.

Ten or more counts support this clone. V gene TRBV6-6 combines with J gene TRBJ2-7, with D tentatively TRBD1 (5 bases). The germline V gene has CDR1 MNHNY and CDR2 SVGAGI (reference sequence). Trimming left V 2 bases short and J 5 bases short, with 10 bases between. This CDR3 contains 13 residues. The CDR3: CASSYVGRHEQYF. CDR3 nucleotides: TGTGCCAGCAGTTACGTGGGGCGGCACGAGCAGTACTTC.

The chain has TRBV28 and TRBJ2-2; TRBD2 agrees at 7 bases. In germline, CDR1 is MDHEN, CDR2 SYDVKM. This CDR3 comprises 14 residues. The ends lost 3 bases at V and 4 bases at J; junction bases unmatched: 2. Here the CDR3 reads CASSLGGSTGELFF. The CDR3 DNA reads TGTGCCAGCAGTTTGGGAGGGTCCACCGGGGAGCTGTTTTTT.

The chain links TRBV7-2 to TRBJ2-6; D is uncertain. The CDR3 sequence is 18 residues long. Per germline, CDR1 SGHTA and CDR2 FQGNSA. Deletions cut 4 bases from V and 0 bases from J, with 16 bases between. The CDR3 sequence is CASSSTPDWYSGANVLTF. The DNA for the CDR3 is TGTGCCAGCAGCTCAACCCCCGACTGGTACTCTGGGGCCAACGTCCTGACTTTC.

The V call is TRBV9, the J call TRBJ1-4; 7 bases are shared with TRBD1. The germline V gene has CDR1 SGDLS and CDR2 YYNGEE. CDR3 length: 14 residues. The J segment lost 5 bases and the V segment lost 3 bases, leaving 4 bases of the junction unmatched. CDR3 DNA sequence: TGTGCCAGCAGCGCCGGGACAGCAAATGAAAAACTGTTTTTT. Its protein product is CASSAGTANEKLFF.

This chain connects TRBV5-5 to TRBJ1-1, with a possible D match to TRBD1 (5 bases). V was clipped by 2 bases and J by 2 bases, with 13 bases between them. The CDR3 sequence is 15 residues long. Germline V gene sequence: CDR1 SGHKS, CDR2 YYEKEE (reference sequence). In nucleotides, the CDR3 is TGTGCCAGCAGCTTCGCTAAGGGGATCAACACTGAAGCTTTCTTT. Encoded protein: CASSFAKGINTEAFF.

This clone was counted only a few times. This chain joins TRBV27 and TRBJ2-5; weak D call: TRBD2 (6 bases). The germline V gene has CDR1 MNHEY and CDR2 SMNVEV (reference sequence). Between the trimmed V and J ends, which lost 2 bases and 7 bases, there was a span of 17 bases. This CDR3 is built from 15 residues. The CDR3, as DNA: TGTGCCAGCAGTTTAGTACCCGGGAGCCAGGGGACCCAGTACTTC. Its protein is CASSLVPGSQGTQYF.

This clone was picked up many times. The chain is built from TRBV13 and TRBJ2-7; D gene unclear. Trimming removed 0 bases at V and 2 bases at J, with 8 bases between. CDR1 and CDR2 from the germline V gene are PRHDT and FYEKMQ (reference sequence). The CDR3 totals 14 residues. The CDR3 DNA sequence: TGTGCCAGCAGCTTAGGACACGTAACCTACGAGCAGTACTTC. Protein sequence: CASSLGHVTYEQYF.

The rearrangement uses TRBV5-1 and TRBJ2-1; D gene uncertain. The CDR3 sequence is 13 residues long. Germline CDR1 reads SGHRS; CDR2 reads YFSETQ. Deletions cut 2 bases from V and 5 bases from J, with 8 bases between. In DNA, the CDR3 is TGCGCCAGCAGCTTCACAGAACACAATGAGCAGTTCTTC. Residues: CASSFTEHNEQFF.

The chain has TRBV5-1 and TRBJ1-1; TRBD1 agrees at 8 bases. Germline V gene data show CDR1 as SGHRS and CDR2 as YFSETQ. This CDR3 comprises 15 residues. J was trimmed by 6 bases and V by 4 bases; bases with no gene match: 11. CDR3 in amino acids: CASSQTGQGKAEAFF. The CDR3 DNA is TGCGCCAGCAGCCAGACCGGACAGGGCAAGGCTGAAGCTTTCTTT.

The table lists this clone with a count of one. The chain joins TRBV19 to TRBJ2-2; weak D call: TRBD1 (6 bases). V shed 3 bases and J shed 1 base, with 12 bases lying between them. Germline V lookup: CDR1 LNHDA, CDR2 SQIVND (reference sequence). This CDR3 contains 16 residues. The CDR3 loop reads CASSIGRGRNTGELFF. The CDR3 DNA reads as TGTGCCAGTAGTATTGGCAGGGGCCGGAACACCGGGGAGCTGTTTTTT.